Presented here are 24 T cell receptor beta chains from one specimen sequenced in a study of blood T cell repertoires in COVID-19 (TCRdb year 2020). The receptor library was made with the immunoSEQ multiplex PCR assay. The immuneACCESS repertoire file appears here via TCRdb, limited to in-frame rearrangements. These files lack a portion of the clones; in checked studies, under half of the deficit traces to unresolved V genes, and the cause of the others is not known. Counted in this sample were more than 25,000 clones; roughly 85% of them appeared once. The top ten clones comprise approximately 30% of the sample. The sequenced sample was peripheral blood. These receptors all stem from a woman older than 75 with COVID-19, enrolled during active disease.

The chain is built from TRBV6-5 and TRBJ2-2, with D tentatively TRBD2 (5 bases). CDR3 length equals 15 residues. The ends were cut back, 5 bases at V and 6 bases at J, with 16 bases in the middle. Germline V CDR1 and CDR2: MNHEY, SVGAGI. The CDR3 spells CASSRRERVAGELFF. CDR3 bases: TGTGCCAGCAGTCGCCGGGAAAGGGTGGCCGGGGAGCTGTTTTTT.

This clone was seen a handful of times. The V gene is TRBV7-9, the J gene TRBJ2-7, with 11 bases that match TRBD2. CDR3 size: 15 residues. Germline V lookup: CDR1 SEHNR, CDR2 FQNEAQ (reference sequence). V lost 4 bases, J lost 1 base, and 3 bases stayed unmatched. The chain's CDR3 is CASSWGLAASYEQYF. The CDR3 bases are TGTGCCAGCAGCTGGGGACTAGCGGCGTCCTACGAGCAGTACTTC.

The rearrangement joins TRBV18 to TRBJ1-5; 7 nucleotides line up with TRBD1. CDR1 is KGHSH, CDR2 LQKENI, per germline. The CDR3 is made up of 17 amino acids. V was pared by 2 bases and J by 2 bases, with 9 bases of the junction left unmatched. The CDR3 DNA follows: TGTGCCAGCTCACCAGGAATAGGGGGCCTTGGCAATCAGCCCCAGCATTTT. Translating gives CASSPGIGGLGNQPQHF.

The genes are TRBV27 and TRBJ2-3; 10 bases are shared with TRBD2. Germline CDR1 is MNHEY and CDR2 is SMNVEV (reference sequence). V lost 7 bases to trimming and J lost 4 bases; unmatched junction nucleotides: 8. CDR3 length equals 15 residues. The CDR3 sequence: CASTRTSGGPDTQYF. CDR3 coding DNA: TGTGCCAGCACCCGGACTAGCGGAGGCCCAGATACGCAGTATTTT.

The count of this clone is one. The chain carries TRBV5-1 and TRBJ2-5; TRBD2 aligns across 8 bases. The germline V gene encodes CDR1 SGHRS and CDR2 YFSETQ. J lost 5 bases, V lost 0 bases, and 6 bases had no gene match. This CDR3 contains 15 residues. The CDR3 DNA reads TGCGCCAGCAGCTTGGCCGGGGGGGGGCGCGAGACCCAGTACTTC. The encoded protein is CASSLAGGGRETQYF.

The chain links TRBV7-8 to TRBJ1-1; perhaps TRBD1 as D (5 bases). V was pared by 3 bases and J by 6 bases, with 14 bases between. Per the germline V gene, CDR1 is SGHVS and CDR2 is FQNEAQ. The CDR3 loop spans 14 amino acids. CDR3 amino acids: CASSLTGDVAEAFF. CDR3 nucleotides: TGTGCCAGCAGCTTGACGGGGGACGTCGCTGAAGCTTTCTTT.

In DNA form, the CDR3 reads TGTGCTAGTGGTTCGGGACAGGGCGGCAATCAGCCCCAGCATTTT. It encodes CASGSGQGGNQPQHF. The chain has TRBV12-5 and TRBJ1-5; 9 bases fit TRBD1. V shed 4 bases, J shed 2 bases, and the junction held 3 bases outside the gene matches. CDR3 length: 15 residues. Looked up from germline, CDR1 is LGHNT and CDR2 is FRNRAP.

The table lists this clone with a few counts. The chain is built from TRBV7-9 and TRBJ1-5; a possible D gene is TRBD1 (6 bases). The germline V gene has CDR1 SEHNR and CDR2 FQNEAQ (reference sequence). The V end was cut by 3 bases, the J end by 4 bases, with 16 bases between. This CDR3 spans 16 amino acids. The CDR3 region has the DNA TGTGCCAGCAGCTTCGGGGACAAAGGACCTAATCAGCCCCAGCATTTT. This codes for CASSFGDKGPNQPQHF.

V usage is TRBV7-8 and J usage is TRBJ2-3, with 13 positions matching TRBD2. CDR3 length equals 16 residues. The germline V gene has CDR1 SGHVS and CDR2 FQNEAQ. Germline trimming cut 2 bases from V and 6 bases from J; bases unmatched to any gene: 5. The CDR3 DNA follows: TGTGCCAGCAGCTTAAGGACTAGCGGGGGAAGGGATACGCAGTATTTT. Its protein product is CASSLRTSGGRDTQYF.

V and J are TRBV24-1 and TRBJ2-3; the match to TRBD1 covers 7 bases. Looked up from germline, CDR1 is KGHDR and CDR2 is SFDVKD. This CDR3 spans 13 amino acids. Germline trimming cut 12 bases from V and 0 bases from J; bases unmatched to any gene: 5. The CDR3 DNA reads TGTGCCGTAGGGGGCCTTAGCACAGATACGCAGTATTTT. As protein: CAVGGLSTDTQYF.

The chain carries TRBV25-1 and TRBJ2-1, with D unresolved. Between the trimmed V and J ends, which lost 3 bases and 9 bases, there was a span of 18 bases. Germline loops: CDR1 MGHDK, CDR2 SYGVNS. There are 15 residues in the CDR3. The CDR3 coding sequence is TGTGCCAGCAGTGACGGCCAACTACGGATGGGTGAGCAGTTCTTC. Translation: CASSDGQLRMGEQFF. The full variable domain, with the rest looked up from reference TRBV25-1 and TRBJ2-1, is EADIYQTPRYLVIGTGKKITLECSQTMGHDKMYWYQQDPGMELHLIHYSYGVNSTEKGDLSSESTVSRIRTEHFPLTLESARPSHTSQYLCASSDGQLRMGEQFFGPGTRLTVL.

The J gene is TRBJ2-7, the V gene TRBV3-1 (or the pseudogene TRBV3-2); 8 bases agree with TRBD2. This CDR3 spans 17 amino acids. V lost 2 bases, J lost 3 bases, and 12 bases stayed unmatched. In germline, CDR1 is LGHDT, CDR2 YNNKEL (reference sequence). The CDR3 protein is CASSQSGARGGVYEQYF. The CDR3 DNA sequence: TGTGCCAGCAGCCAATCCGGAGCTCGGGGGGGAGTCTACGAGCAGTACTTC.

CDR3 DNA sequence: TGTGCCATCAGTGAGTCGCGACAGAACAATGAGCAGTTCTTC. Amino acid sequence: CAISESRQNNEQFF. The chain uses TRBV10-3 and TRBJ2-1; D may be TRBD1 (5 bases). The V end lost 0 bases, the J end lost 5 bases, and 8 bases lay between the germline ends. The germline V gene encodes CDR1 ENHRY and CDR2 SYGVKD. The CDR3 loop spans 14 amino acids.

The V gene is TRBV27, the J gene TRBJ1-2; TRBD1 aligns across 8 bases. The CDR3 covers 13 residues. Germline loops: CDR1 MNHEY, CDR2 SMNVEV (reference sequence). The V gene end was trimmed by 5 bases and the J gene end by 8 bases; junction bases not matched to a gene: 7. The CDR3 DNA is TGTGCCAGCAGTCTTAGGACAGGGTCCGGCTACACCTTC. Encoded protein: CASSLRTGSGYTF.

The DNA for the CDR3 is TGTGCCAGCAGTTACTCGGTCAGTCCGAGCGCAGCTTTCTTT. Its translation: CASSYSVSPSAAFF. The V gene is TRBV6-2 or TRBV6-3, the J gene TRBJ1-1, with D unclear. V lost 0 bases, J lost 10 bases, and 15 bases lay in between. CDR3 size: 14 residues. Germline-derived CDR1 and CDR2 are MNHEY and SVGEGT.

The chain combines TRBV10-3 with TRBJ2-1; weak D call: TRBD1 (5 bases). CDR1 and CDR2 (germline): ENHRY, SYGVKD. CDR3 size: 12 residues. V was cut by 3 bases and J by 8 bases, with 8 bases left in between. CDR3 sequence: CAISEVGDEQFF. As DNA, the CDR3 is TGTGCCATCAGTGAAGTAGGGGATGAGCAGTTCTTC.

V and J are TRBV7-2 and TRBJ2-6, with D maybe TRBD1 (5 bases). The germline gives CDR1 SGHTA, CDR2 FQGNSA. The V and J ends lost 4 bases and 3 bases respectively, with 10 bases between them. The CDR3 length is 15 residues. This chain's CDR3 is CASSYQGYGANVLTF. The CDR3 nucleotides read TGTGCCAGCAGCTATCAGGGATATGGGGCCAACGTCCTGACTTTC.

This clone is a singleton in its sample. The chain is built from TRBV5-6 and TRBJ2-1; 14 bases agree with TRBD2. Per the germline V gene, CDR1 is SGHDT and CDR2 is YYEEEE. Germline trimming cut 3 bases from V and 7 bases from J; bases unmatched to any gene: 3. The CDR3 covers 15 residues. DNA of the CDR3: TGTGCCAGCAGCTCAGGACTAGCGGGGGGTAATGAGCAGTTCTTC. It translates to CASSSGLAGGNEQFF.

The chain links TRBV6-1 to TRBJ1-5; 9 bases line up with TRBD1. The CDR3 length is 21 residues. V was clipped by 0 bases and J by 4 bases; unmatched bases: 19. Germline V gene sequence: CDR1 MNHNS, CDR2 SASEGT. The CDR3 loop reads CASSEATSGTGLWAPNQPQHF. The CDR3 coding sequence is TGTGCCAGCAGTGAAGCAACTTCCGGGACAGGGTTGTGGGCTCCGAATCAGCCCCAGCATTTT.

This clone was detected once. V usage is TRBV6-5 and J usage is TRBJ1-6; a weak D match, TRBD1 (6 bases). The ends were cut back, 7 bases at V and 9 bases at J, with 19 bases in the middle. The CDR3 has 15 amino acids. Germline V CDR1 and CDR2: MNHEY, SVGAGI. The CDR3 region is CASTLPQGIGSPLHF. The CDR3 DNA reads TGTGCCAGCACCCTACCACAGGGAATCGGTTCACCCCTCCACTTT.

The chain joins TRBV5-1 to TRBJ2-1, with D perhaps matching TRBD2 (6 bases). The V gene lost 6 bases and the J gene lost 0 bases, with 10 bases spanning the gap. The CDR3 has 14 residues. CDR1 and CDR2 (germline): SGHRS, YFSETQ. The CDR3 reads CASNGGNSYNEQFF. CDR3 nucleotide sequence: TGCGCCAGCAACGGGGGAAACTCCTACAATGAGCAGTTCTTC.

The chain combines TRBV6-1 with TRBJ1-2; D gene ambiguous. The CDR3 is 12 residues long. Between the trimmed V and J ends, which lost 3 bases and 4 bases, there was a span of 6 bases. The germline gives CDR1 MNHNS, CDR2 SASEGT. DNA for the CDR3: TGTGCCAGCAGTGAGGGGAGCTATGGCTACACCTTC. It yields the protein CASSEGSYGYTF.

The gene calls are TRBV11-2 and TRBJ2-5; D is unresolved. Germline values: CDR1 SGHAT, CDR2 FQNNGV. The CDR3 runs 11 residues. V lost 3 bases and J lost 4, with 3 bases in between. The CDR3 DNA is TGTGCCAGCAGCTTCCGAGAGACCCAGTACTTC. Translating gives CASSFRETQYF.

The genes are TRBV19 and TRBJ1-1; D may be TRBD1 (5 bases). Germline V lookup: CDR1 LNHDA, CDR2 SQIVND (reference sequence). V lost 3 bases, J lost 5 bases, and 13 bases lay in between. The CDR3 is made up of 14 amino acids. DNA for the CDR3: TGTGCCAGTAGTATTGTCGGGGGAAGGACTGAAGCTTTCTTT. Its protein product is CASSIVGGRTEAFF.